This T cell receptor (beta chain) appears in the sequencing data of a study of control samples from healthy donors and cancer patients. Germline V lookup: CDR1 SGHTS, CDR2 YDEGEE. The ends were cut back, 4 bases at V and 2 bases at J, with 19 bases in the middle. The CDR3 totals 17 residues. TCRdb keeps only in-frame clones here, not all; method: immunoSEQ multiplex PCR. The data contain 45,000 to 60,000 clones, around 94% of them singletons. This rearrangement joins TRBV5-8 to TRBJ1-5; D is possibly TRBD1 (5 bases). The sequenced sample was blood. The source of this sequence is a man aged 30 to 45 in good health. CDR3 DNA: TGTGCCAGCAGCCATTACCGGGGCAATACGGGCAATCAGCCCCAGCATTTT. Encoded protein: CASSHYRGNTGNQPQHF.